This T cell receptor (beta chain) was profiled in a study of T cell responses to AZD1222 COVID-19 vaccine. The germline CDR1 and CDR2 sequences are SNHLY and FYNNEI. The CDR3 has 12 amino acids. V gave up 3 bases and J gave up 4 bases, with 7 bases separating them. Points from the study as a whole: Repertoires were sampled only after the peak T cell response.

Using immunoSEQ multiplex PCR, the repertoire was profiled, and TCRdb retains in-frame clones only, with some absent. The sample yields 150,000 or so clones, roughly 92% seen once. As for this clone: Its antigen is currently unknown.

The sample in question was peripheral blood, obtained on day 0 of AZD1222 vaccination. V and J are TRBV2 and TRBJ2-7; TRBD1 might be the D (6 bases). This TCR came from an adult in good health. CDR3 protein: CASSEDRYEQYF. CDR3 bases: TGTGCCAGCAGTGAGGACAGATACGAGCAGTACTTC.